A single T cell receptor beta chain is shown here with its context. Its specificity is unknown. The sample belongs to a study of T cell responses to AZD1222 COVID-19 vaccine. Study results and caveats: The donors showed a predominance of white British ancestry and of females, with possible underestimation of clonal diversity. Vaccination with two AZD1222 doses was followed by a rise in Spike-specific TCR breadth and depth.

Sequencing was performed with immunoSEQ multiplex PCR; in TCRdb, only in-frame clones are kept and a portion is missing. The sample holds around 150,000 clones; approximately 84% are singletons and the top ten take about 4%. Germline V gene lookup returns CDR1 SGHDN and CDR2 FVKESK. Trimming stripped 2 bases from V and 4 bases from J, with 11 bases between. The CDR3 consists of 14 residues. This TCR came from an adult in good health. This chain joins TRBV14 and TRBJ1-2; D not certain. Material: peripheral blood, obtained on day 0 of AZD1222 vaccination. Here the CDR3 reads CASSQSYRPYGYTF. CDR3 nucleotides: TGTGCCAGCAGCCAATCTTACAGACCCTATGGCTACACCTTC.